Presented here are 5 T cell receptor beta chains from one specimen sequenced in a study of shared clonotypes between healthy human individuals (dated by TCRdb to about 2020). For the CD8 naive samples, CD45RO-negative cells were positively selected for CCR7, yielding a CD45RA+CCR7+ population from which TemRA cells were excluded. The receptor library was made with the immunoSEQ multiplex PCR assay. TCRdb's version of the immuneACCESS table is confined to in-frame rearrangements and falls short of the full clone set. An unresolved V gene accounts for under half of the shortfall where checked; the remainder is of unknown origin. Counted in this sample were 630,000 or so clones; 95% to 98% of them appeared once. 0.3% of the sample is taken by the ten largest. The source material was naive CD8+ T cells sorted from blood. The label giving this sample's cell subset or site can be read as: CD45RA+CCR7+. All receptors derive from a man aged 25-45 years in good health.

V gene TRBV30 combines with J gene TRBJ1-3, with D unresolved. V lost 0 bases, J lost 6 bases, and 9 bases lay in between. The CDR3 contains 13 residues. Germline values: CDR1 GTSNPN, CDR2 SVGIG (reference sequence). In DNA form, the CDR3 reads TGTGCCTGGAGTGTACCCGGGGAAAACACCATATATTTT. Translating gives CAWSVPGENTIYF. The full variable domain, its missing parts supplied by reference TRBV30 and TRBJ1-3, is SQTIHQWPATLVQPVGSPLSLECTVEGTSNPNLYWYRQAAGRGLQLLFYSVGIGQISSEVPQNLSASRPQDRQFILSSKKLLLSDSGFYLCAWSVPGENTIYFGEGSWLTVV.

The chain is built from TRBV9 and TRBJ2-7; D is unclear. The CDR3 runs to 17 residues. Trimming pared 0 bases from V and 6 bases from J, leaving 22 bases between. Germline-derived CDR1 and CDR2 are SGDLS and YYNGEE. The CDR3 reads CASSVEAGPRELAEQYF. The DNA of the CDR3 is TGTGCCAGCAGCGTAGAGGCTGGCCCTAGAGAGCTCGCCGAGCAGTACTTC.

The chain links TRBV4-3 to TRBJ2-7, with TRBD2 matching over 10 bases. V was clipped by 4 bases and J by 2 bases; unmatched bases: 2. This CDR3 region has 14 residues. CDR1 LGHNA and CDR2 YSLEER come from the germline V gene. CDR3 in amino acids: CASSPGLATYEQYF. CDR3 nucleotides: TGCGCCAGCAGCCCGGGACTAGCGACCTACGAGCAGTACTTC.

On this clone itself: Other DNA sequences from this sample encode an identical CDR3 as well. V is TRBV27 and J is TRBJ1-2, with 7 bases lining up with TRBD1. The germline CDR1 and CDR2 sequences are MNHEY and SMNVEV (reference sequence). With V trimmed by 5 bases and J by 2 bases, 2 bases remained unmatched. The CDR3 is made up of 13 amino acids. The CDR3 region is CASSPQGNYGYTF. CDR3 nucleotide sequence: TGTGCCAGCAGTCCACAGGGGAACTATGGCTACACCTTC.

As for this clone: Distinct nucleotide sequences in the sample also encode this CDR3. The chain uses TRBV10-2 and TRBJ2-7; D is unresolved. There are 12 residues in the CDR3. Between the trimmed V and J ends, which lost 0 bases and 3 bases, there was a span of 3 bases. CDR1 WSHSY and CDR2 SAAADI come from the germline V gene. CDR3 loop: CASSESGYEQYF. CDR3 bases: TGCGCCAGCAGTGAGTCAGGCTACGAGCAGTACTTC.